This T cell receptor (beta chain) was identified in a study of T-cell memory formation after mild COVID-19. As for the study in general: Across donors, TCR clusters were largely donor specific.

TCRdb passed the 5' RACE reads through MiXCR, listing each CDR3 protein once. The sample consists of about 290,000 distinct CDR3 sequences, less than 20% of them appearing once. From germline, CDR1 is LNHDA and CDR2 SQIVND (reference sequence). The CDR3 runs 14 residues. Trimming shortened V by 7 bases and J by 5 bases, and 17 bases separated the two germline ends. This TCR was sampled from a man younger than 30 who had mild COVID-19 (a few samples of this study predate the infection). Cell type and time point are not known. The sample was PBMCs or a T cell subset sorted from them (not recorded which). The chain has TRBV19 and TRBJ1-2; D not resolved. This CDR3 is CASTRNPIHYGYTF. Here the CDR3 DNA reads TGTGCCAGTACAAGGAACCCCATTCATTATGGCTACACCTTC.